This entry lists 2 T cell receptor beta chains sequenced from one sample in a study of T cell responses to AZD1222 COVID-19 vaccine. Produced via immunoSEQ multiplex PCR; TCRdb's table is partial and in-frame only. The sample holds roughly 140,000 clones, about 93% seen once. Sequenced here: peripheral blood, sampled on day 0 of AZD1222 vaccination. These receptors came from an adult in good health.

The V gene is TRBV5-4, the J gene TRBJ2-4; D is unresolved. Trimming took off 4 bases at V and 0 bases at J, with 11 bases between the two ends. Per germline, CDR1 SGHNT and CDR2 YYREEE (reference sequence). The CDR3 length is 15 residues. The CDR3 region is CASSPGGPAKNIQYF. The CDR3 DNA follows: TGTGCCAGCAGCCCGGGCGGTCCAGCCAAAAACATTCAGTACTTC.

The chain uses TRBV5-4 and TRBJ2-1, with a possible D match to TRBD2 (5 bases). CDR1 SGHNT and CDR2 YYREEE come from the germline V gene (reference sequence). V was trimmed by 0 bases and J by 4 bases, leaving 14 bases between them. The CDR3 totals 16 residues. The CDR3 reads CASSLDGLTDYNEQFF. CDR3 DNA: TGTGCCAGCAGCTTGGATGGACTCACAGATTACAATGAGCAGTTCTTC.